This TCR beta chain was sequenced during a study of OX40 agonist ivuxolimab in advanced cancers. Study background: Administration of intravenous ivuxolimab to patients occurred every 2 weeks at 0.01 to 10 mg/kg. Cancers in dose escalation were hepatocellular, melanoma, renal cell and head and neck.

About this clone: Its antigen is not known.

Using immunoSEQ multiplex PCR, the repertoire was profiled, and TCRdb retains in-frame clones only, with some absent. The data contain roughly 15,000 clones, around 80% of them singletons. Overall study results and limits: Average numbers of expanded clones were greater in CD8+ T cells than in CD4+. Dosing at 0.1 to 3.0 mg/kg was accompanied by clonal expansion of CD4+ and CD8+ blood T cells by week 6.

The V end was cut by 0 bases, the J end by 0 bases, with 4 bases between. The CDR3 loop spans 14 amino acids. From germline, CDR1 is SGHKS and CDR2 YYEKEE (reference sequence). The chain uses TRBV5-5 and TRBJ1-5, with unresolved D. This TCR derives from an adult with an advanced solid tumor such as melanoma, head and neck, liver or kidney cancer. The material sequenced was CD4+ or CD8+ T cells sorted from blood, taken in a trial of the OX40 agonist ivuxolimab. For the CDR3, the DNA is TGTGCCAGCAGCTTGGTTAGTAGCAATCAGCCCCAGCATTTT. Encoded protein: CASSLVSSNQPQHF.